This T cell receptor beta chain was profiled in a study of T cell responses to AZD1222 COVID-19 vaccine. Findings and caveats of the study: Repertoires were obtained solely post-peak T cell response.

CDR3 size: 20 residues. CDR1 is WNHNN and CDR2 is SYGVQD in the germline V gene (reference sequence). Trimming removed 0 bases at V and 1 base at J, with 25 bases between. Measured with immunoSEQ multiplex PCR; TCRdb has only the in-frame clones, and not every one. Among 200,000 to 250,000 clones listed, 90% to 95% were seen once. About this clone: Its antigen is undetermined.

Here the sequenced sample was peripheral blood, taken on day 0 of MenACWY control vaccination. The J gene is TRBJ2-7, the V gene TRBV10-1; no clear D. The receptor's source is an adult in good health. In DNA form, the CDR3 reads TGCGCCAGCAGTGAGTCGAAAGTTTCCCCAGAATCCCTCTTTTCCTACGAGCAGTACTTC. It codes for CASSESKVSPESLFSYEQYF.